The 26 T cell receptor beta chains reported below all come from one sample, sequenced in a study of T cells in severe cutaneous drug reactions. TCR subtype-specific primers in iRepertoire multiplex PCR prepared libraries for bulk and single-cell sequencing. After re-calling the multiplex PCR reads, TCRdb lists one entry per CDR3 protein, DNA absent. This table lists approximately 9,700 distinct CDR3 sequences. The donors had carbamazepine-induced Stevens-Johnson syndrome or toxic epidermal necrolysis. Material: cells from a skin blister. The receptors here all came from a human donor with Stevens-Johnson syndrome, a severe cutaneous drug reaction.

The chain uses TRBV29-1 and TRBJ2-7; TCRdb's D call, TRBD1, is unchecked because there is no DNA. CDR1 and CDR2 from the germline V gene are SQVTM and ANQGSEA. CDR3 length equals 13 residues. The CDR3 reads CSVEGGQGYEQYF.

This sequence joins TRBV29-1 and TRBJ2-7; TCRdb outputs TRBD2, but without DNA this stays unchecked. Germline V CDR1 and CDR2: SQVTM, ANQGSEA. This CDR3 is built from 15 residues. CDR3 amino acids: CSVEEGTSGNYEQYF.

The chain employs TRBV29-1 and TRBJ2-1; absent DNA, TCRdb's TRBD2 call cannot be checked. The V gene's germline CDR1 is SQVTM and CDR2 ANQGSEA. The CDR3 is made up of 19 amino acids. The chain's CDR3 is CSVGGGVLAGGVRYNEQFF.

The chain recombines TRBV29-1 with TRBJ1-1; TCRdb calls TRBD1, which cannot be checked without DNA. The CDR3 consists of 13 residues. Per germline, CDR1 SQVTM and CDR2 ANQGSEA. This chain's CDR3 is CSGKTGGWTEAFF.

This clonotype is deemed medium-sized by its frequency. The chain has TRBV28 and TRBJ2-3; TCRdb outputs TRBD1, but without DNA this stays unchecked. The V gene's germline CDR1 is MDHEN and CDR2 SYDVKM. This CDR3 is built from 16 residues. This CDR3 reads CASSFLGGRPTDTQYF.

The CDR3 sequence is CSVEATSNTEAFF. The chain carries TRBV29-1 and TRBJ1-1. The CDR3 totals 13 residues. Germline CDR1 SQVTM, CDR2 ANQGSEA.

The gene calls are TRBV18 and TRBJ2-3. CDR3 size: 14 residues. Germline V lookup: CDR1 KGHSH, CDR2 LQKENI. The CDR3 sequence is CASSPGASTDTQYF. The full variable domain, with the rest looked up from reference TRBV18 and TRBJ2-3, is NAGVMQNPRHLVRRRGQEARLRCSPMKGHSHVYWYRQLPEEGLKFMVYLQKENIIDESGMPKERFSAEFPKEGPSILRIQQVVRGDSAAYFCASSPGASTDTQYFGPGTRLTVL.

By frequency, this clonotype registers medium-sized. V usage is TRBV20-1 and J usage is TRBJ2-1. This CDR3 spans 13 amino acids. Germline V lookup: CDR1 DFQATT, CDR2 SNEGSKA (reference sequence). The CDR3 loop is CSARDKLYNEQFF.

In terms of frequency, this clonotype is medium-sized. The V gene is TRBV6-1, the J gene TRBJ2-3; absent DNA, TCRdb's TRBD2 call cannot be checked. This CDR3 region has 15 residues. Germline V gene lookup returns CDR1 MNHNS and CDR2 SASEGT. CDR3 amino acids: CASKGPGLAGHTQYF.

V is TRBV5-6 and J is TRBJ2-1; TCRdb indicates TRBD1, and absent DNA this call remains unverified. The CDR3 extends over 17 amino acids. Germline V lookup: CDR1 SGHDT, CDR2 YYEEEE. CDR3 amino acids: CASVETGGLRGYNEQFF.

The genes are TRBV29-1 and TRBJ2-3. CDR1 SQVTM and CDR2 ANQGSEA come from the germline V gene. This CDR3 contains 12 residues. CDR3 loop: CGQTTSTDTQYF.

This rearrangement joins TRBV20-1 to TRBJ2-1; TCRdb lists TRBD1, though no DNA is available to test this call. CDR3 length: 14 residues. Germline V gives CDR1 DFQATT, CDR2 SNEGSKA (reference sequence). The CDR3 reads CSAPRPGNYNEQFF.

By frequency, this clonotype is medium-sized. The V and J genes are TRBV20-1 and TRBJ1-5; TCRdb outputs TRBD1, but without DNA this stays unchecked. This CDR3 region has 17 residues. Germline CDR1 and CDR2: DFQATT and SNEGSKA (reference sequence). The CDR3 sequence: CSARGQGETLINQPQHF.

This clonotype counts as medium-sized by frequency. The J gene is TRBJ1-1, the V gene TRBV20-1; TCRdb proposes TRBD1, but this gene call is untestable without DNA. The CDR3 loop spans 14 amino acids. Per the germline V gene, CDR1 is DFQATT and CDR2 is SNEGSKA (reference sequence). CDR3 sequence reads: CSADTPGTNTEAFF.

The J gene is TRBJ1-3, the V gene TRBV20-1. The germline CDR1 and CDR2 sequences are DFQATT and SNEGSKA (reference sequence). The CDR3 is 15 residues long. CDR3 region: CSARDPVFSGNTIYF.

The CDR3 region is CSVELAVSPNNEQFF. The rearrangement links TRBV29-1 to TRBJ2-1; TCRdb designates TRBD2, a call that cannot be tested without DNA. CDR3 length: 15 amino acids. CDR1 is SQVTM, CDR2 ANQGSEA, per germline.

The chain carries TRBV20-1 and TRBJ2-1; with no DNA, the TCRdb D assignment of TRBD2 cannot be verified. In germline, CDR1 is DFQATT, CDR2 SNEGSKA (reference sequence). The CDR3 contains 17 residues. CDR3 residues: CSAPVGRGGISYNEQFF.

The chain's CDR3 is CSASGGPNYGYTF. The V call is TRBV20-1, the J call TRBJ1-2; TCRdb's assignment of TRBD1 cannot be checked, as there is no DNA. Germline-derived CDR1 and CDR2 are DFQATT and SNEGSKA (reference sequence). This CDR3 has 13 residues.

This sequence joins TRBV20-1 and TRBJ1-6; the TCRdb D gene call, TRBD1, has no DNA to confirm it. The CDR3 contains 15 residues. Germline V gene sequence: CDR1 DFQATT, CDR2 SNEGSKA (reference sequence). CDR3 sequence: CSAGPGTSNNSPLHF.

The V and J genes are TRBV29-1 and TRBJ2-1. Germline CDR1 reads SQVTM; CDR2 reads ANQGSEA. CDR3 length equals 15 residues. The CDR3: CSVEEVDSSYNEQFF.

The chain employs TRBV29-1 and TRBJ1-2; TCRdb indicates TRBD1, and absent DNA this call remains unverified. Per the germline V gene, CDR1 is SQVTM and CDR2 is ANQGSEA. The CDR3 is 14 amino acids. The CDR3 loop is CSVDSGQGLRGYTF.

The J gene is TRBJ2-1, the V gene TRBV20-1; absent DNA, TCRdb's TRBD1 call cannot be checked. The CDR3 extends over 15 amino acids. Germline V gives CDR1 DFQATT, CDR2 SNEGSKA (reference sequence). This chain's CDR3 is CSTETGVGGDNEQFF.

Here the CDR3 reads CSARIFGDENYGYTF. V and J are TRBV20-1 and TRBJ1-2. CDR1 is DFQATT, CDR2 SNEGSKA, per germline (reference sequence). This CDR3 region has 15 residues.

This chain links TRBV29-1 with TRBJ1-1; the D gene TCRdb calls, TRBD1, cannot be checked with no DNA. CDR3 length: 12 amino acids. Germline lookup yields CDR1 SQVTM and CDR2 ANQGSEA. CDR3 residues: CSVVTGLTGAFF.

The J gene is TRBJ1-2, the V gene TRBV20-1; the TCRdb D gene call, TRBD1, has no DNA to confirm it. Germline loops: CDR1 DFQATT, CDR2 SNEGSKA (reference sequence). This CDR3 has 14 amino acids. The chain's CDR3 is CSDTPTGGSYGYTF.

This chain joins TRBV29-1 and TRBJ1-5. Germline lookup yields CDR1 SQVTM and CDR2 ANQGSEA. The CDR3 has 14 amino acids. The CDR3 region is CSATTTHADQPQHF.